A single sample is the source of the 8 T cell receptor beta chains below, sequenced in a study. Assay used: immunoSEQ multiplex PCR; TCRdb lists only in-frame clones, some missing. The sample lists some 68,000 clones, just under 95% seen once, with 4.4% in the top ten. Sequences were obtained from PBMCs. These receptors were taken from a man in his forties with rheumatoid arthritis.

The J gene is TRBJ2-3, the V gene TRBV4-3, with D possibly being TRBD2 (5 bases). Germline V CDR1 and CDR2: LGHNA, YSLEER. The CDR3 contains 15 residues. Deletions cut 3 bases from V and 3 bases from J, with 13 bases between. This CDR3 is CASSQGRSVTDTQYF. CDR3 sequence (DNA): TGCGCCAGCAGCCAGGGCCGTAGCGTGACAGATACGCAGTATTTT.

The J gene is TRBJ2-7, the V gene TRBV7-9; possible D gene TRBD2, 5 bases. The length of the CDR3 is 12 residues. Trimming cost V 3 bases and J 6 bases, with 9 bases left between them. CDR1 is SEHNR, CDR2 FQNEAQ, per germline (reference sequence). DNA for the CDR3: TGTGCCAGCAGCTTCGGGGTCGGCGAGCAGTACTTC. Translation: CASSFGVGEQYF.

This clone was counted a single time. The rearrangement joins TRBV14 to TRBJ2-7; D is perhaps TRBD2 (6 bases). Trimming cost V 0 bases and J 7 bases, with 34 bases left between them. Germline V gene data show CDR1 as SGHDN and CDR2 as FVKESK. This CDR3 has 21 residues. The CDR3, as DNA: TGTGCCAGCAGCCAAGAATCGGGTCGTTCTGTTTCTGGACTATTAATACTGGAGCAGTACTTC. Encoded protein: CASSQESGRSVSGLLILEQYF.

J is TRBJ2-3 and V is TRBV24-1; 10 nucleotides line up with TRBD1. The ends lost 1 base at V and 4 bases at J; junction bases unmatched: 4. This CDR3 is 16 amino acids long. The germline V gene encodes CDR1 KGHDR and CDR2 SFDVKD. The CDR3 DNA is TGTGCCACCAGTGATTTTGGACAGGGGGTGGCAGATACGCAGTATTTT. It is translated as CATSDFGQGVADTQYF.

The chain combines TRBV20-1 with TRBJ1-5; the D is unclear. Germline CDR1 is DFQATT and CDR2 is SNEGSKA (reference sequence). Deletions cut 3 bases from V and 4 bases from J, with 7 bases between. The CDR3 length is 12 residues. The DNA of the CDR3 is TGCAGTGCTAGTGAGGTAAATCAGCCCCAGCATTTT. Its protein is CSASEVNQPQHF.

The gene calls are TRBV30 and TRBJ2-1; maybe TRBD1 (6 bases). The CDR3 runs 14 residues. In germline, CDR1 is GTSNPN, CDR2 SVGIG (reference sequence). V lost 4 bases and J 9 bases, leaving 19 bases between the germline ends. The CDR3 is CAWTLGGTTSEQFF. The CDR3 coding sequence is TGTGCCTGGACCCTAGGGGGAACTACAAGTGAGCAGTTCTTC.

The rearrangement uses TRBV28 and TRBJ1-1, with D unclear. The V gene lost 7 bases and the J gene lost 1 base, with 19 bases spanning the gap. The germline gives CDR1 MDHEN, CDR2 SYDVKM. The CDR3 spans 16 residues. This CDR3 reads CASILMVGRGNTEAFF. The CDR3 region has the DNA TGTGCCAGCATTCTCATGGTGGGGAGAGGGAACACTGAAGCTTTCTTT.

The V and J genes are TRBV19 and TRBJ1-2; 10 bases map to TRBD1. This CDR3 is built from 14 residues. Germline CDR1 is LNHDA and CDR2 is SQIVND (reference sequence). Losses at the gene ends were 3 bases for V and 4 bases for J; bases not matched to a gene: 2. The CDR3 loop reads CASSIRDRGYGYTF. CDR3 nucleotides: TGTGCCAGTAGTATTAGGGACAGGGGCTATGGCTACACCTTC.